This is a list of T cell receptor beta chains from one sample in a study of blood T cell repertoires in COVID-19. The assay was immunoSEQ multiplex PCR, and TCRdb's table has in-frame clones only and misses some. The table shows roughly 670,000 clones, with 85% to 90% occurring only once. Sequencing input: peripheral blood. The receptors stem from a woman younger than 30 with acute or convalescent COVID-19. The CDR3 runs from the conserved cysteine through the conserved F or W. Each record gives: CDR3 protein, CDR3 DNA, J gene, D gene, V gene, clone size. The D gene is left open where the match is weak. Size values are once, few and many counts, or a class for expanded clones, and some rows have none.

cdr3_aa: CASSRLAGGLGELFF; cdr3_nt: TGTGCCAGTAGCCGACTAGCGGGGGGGCTAGGAGAGCTGTTTTTT; j_call: TRBJ2-2; d_call: TRBD2; v_call: TRBV19; clone_size: NA
cdr3_aa: CATSPGTPEGRNTEAFF; cdr3_nt: TGTGCCACCAGCCCAGGGACACCGGAAGGAAGGAACACTGAAGCTTTCTTT; j_call: TRBJ1-1; d_call: NA; v_call: TRBV24-1; clone_size: NA
cdr3_aa: CASTPGPNYGYTF; cdr3_nt: TGTGCCAGCACCCCTGGGCCTAACTATGGCTACACCTTC; j_call: TRBJ1-2; d_call: NA; v_call: TRBV12-3/TRBV12-4; clone_size: NA
cdr3_aa: CASSLRAGGTNEKLFF; cdr3_nt: TGCGCCAGCAGCTTGAGGGCAGGGGGCACTAATGAAAAACTGTTTTTT; j_call: TRBJ1-4; d_call: TRBD1; v_call: TRBV5-1; clone_size: NA
cdr3_aa: CASSKPGTGAQNTEAFF; cdr3_nt: TGTGCCAGCAGCAAGCCCGGGACAGGGGCCCAGAACACTGAAGCTTTCTTT; j_call: TRBJ1-1; d_call: TRBD1; v_call: TRBV9; clone_size: NA
cdr3_aa: CASSSGGGANEQFF; cdr3_nt: TGTGCCAGTAGTTCTGGCGGGGGGGCCAATGAGCAGTTCTTC; j_call: TRBJ2-1; d_call: TRBD2; v_call: TRBV19; clone_size: NA
cdr3_aa: CASSHPGLGADEQYF; cdr3_nt: TGCGCCAGCAGCCACCCGGGACTAGGGGCCGACGAGCAGTACTTC; j_call: TRBJ2-7; d_call: TRBD2; v_call: TRBV4-1; clone_size: NA
cdr3_aa: CASIRRAGDTQYF; cdr3_nt: TGTGCCAGCATTAGACGCGCGGGAGATACGCAGTATTTT; j_call: TRBJ2-3; d_call: NA; v_call: TRBV13; clone_size: NA
cdr3_aa: CASSGGGLEQYF; cdr3_nt: TGTGCCAGCAGCGGGGGGGGTCTCGAGCAGTACTTC; j_call: TRBJ2-7; d_call: TRBD2; v_call: TRBV3-1/TRBV3-2; clone_size: NA
cdr3_aa: CASSQGPRRTVREEAFF; cdr3_nt: TGCGCCAGCAGCCAAGGCCCCAGGCGAACGGTGAGAGAAGAAGCTTTCTTT; j_call: TRBJ1-1; d_call: NA; v_call: TRBV4-1; clone_size: NA
cdr3_aa: CASKDRRYGYTF; cdr3_nt: TGTGCCAGCAAGGACAGGCGCTATGGCTACACCTTC; j_call: TRBJ1-2; d_call: TRBD1; v_call: TRBV27; clone_size: NA
cdr3_aa: CASSQGAPLGYTF; cdr3_nt: TGTGCCAGCAGTCAGGGGGCCCCCCTTGGCTACACCTTC; j_call: TRBJ1-2; d_call: TRBD1; v_call: TRBV12-3/TRBV12-4; clone_size: NA
cdr3_aa: CASSLGRLQETQYF; cdr3_nt: TGTGCCAGCAGCTTGGGCAGGTTACAAGAGACCCAGTACTTC; j_call: TRBJ2-5; d_call: NA; v_call: TRBV5-4; clone_size: NA
cdr3_aa: CASSFRGDEQYF; cdr3_nt: TGTGCCAGCAGCTTTAGGGGTGACGAGCAGTACTTC; j_call: TRBJ2-7; d_call: NA; v_call: TRBV11-3; clone_size: NA
cdr3_aa: CASRTGTGTYNEQFF; cdr3_nt: TGTGCCAGCAGGACCGGGACAGGGACCTACAATGAGCAGTTCTTC; j_call: TRBJ2-1; d_call: TRBD1; v_call: TRBV5-5; clone_size: NA
cdr3_aa: CAISGGADEQYF; cdr3_nt: TGTGCCATCAGCGGGGGGGCCGACGAGCAGTACTTC; j_call: TRBJ2-7; d_call: TRBD2; v_call: TRBV10-3; clone_size: NA
cdr3_aa: CASSEGHSEDQPQHF; cdr3_nt: TGTGCCAGCAGCGAGGGACACTCCGAGGATCAGCCCCAGCATTTT; j_call: TRBJ1-5; d_call: NA; v_call: TRBV2; clone_size: NA
cdr3_aa: CASSEAGDYGYTF; cdr3_nt: TGTGCCAGCAGTGAAGCAGGGGACTATGGCTACACCTTC; j_call: TRBJ1-2; d_call: NA; v_call: TRBV6-1; clone_size: NA
cdr3_aa: CATSRDLEDTEAFF; cdr3_nt: TGTGCCACCAGCAGAGATTTGGAGGACACTGAAGCTTTCTTT; j_call: TRBJ1-1; d_call: NA; v_call: TRBV15; clone_size: NA
cdr3_aa: CASSAVTGATGELFF; cdr3_nt: TGTGCCAGCAGTGCGGTGACAGGGGCCACCGGGGAGCTGTTTTTT; j_call: TRBJ2-2; d_call: TRBD1; v_call: TRBV2; clone_size: NA
cdr3_aa: CSVDALGQGDAGYTF; cdr3_nt: TGCAGCGTTGACGCCCTGGGACAGGGGGATGCGGGCTACACCTTC; j_call: TRBJ1-2; d_call: TRBD1; v_call: TRBV29-1; clone_size: NA
cdr3_aa: CASSEARDGGTGELFF; cdr3_nt: TGTGCCAGCAGTGAAGCTCGAGACGGGGGGACCGGGGAGCTGTTTTTT; j_call: TRBJ2-2; d_call: TRBD2; v_call: TRBV2; clone_size: NA
cdr3_aa: CASSAGIGNQPQHF; cdr3_nt: TGTGCCAGCAGTGCAGGGATCGGGAATCAGCCCCAGCATTTT; j_call: TRBJ1-5; d_call: NA; v_call: TRBV5-6; clone_size: NA
cdr3_aa: CASSLVTGNNSPLHF; cdr3_nt: TGTGCCAGCAGCTTAGTAACAGGGAATAATTCACCCCTCCACTTT; j_call: TRBJ1-6; d_call: NA; v_call: TRBV7-9; clone_size: NA
cdr3_aa: CASSKGYRDSLGYGYTF; cdr3_nt: TGTGCCAGCAGCAAAGGGTACCGGGACTCTTTAGGGTATGGCTACACCTTC; j_call: TRBJ1-2; d_call: NA; v_call: TRBV21-1; clone_size: NA
cdr3_aa: CACYRGEQFF; cdr3_nt: TGTGCCTGTTACAGGGGTGAGCAGTTCTTC; j_call: TRBJ2-1; d_call: TRBD1; v_call: TRBV30; clone_size: NA
cdr3_aa: CASSPTGQNYGYTF; cdr3_nt: TGTGCCAGTAGTCCGACAGGGCAAAACTATGGCTACACCTTC; j_call: TRBJ1-2; d_call: TRBD1; v_call: TRBV19; clone_size: NA
cdr3_aa: CASTPGMYGTYEQYF; cdr3_nt: TGTGCCAGCACCCCCGGGATGTATGGAACCTACGAGCAGTACTTC; j_call: TRBJ2-7; d_call: NA; v_call: TRBV6-5; clone_size: NA
cdr3_aa: CASSDSPGANTEAFF; cdr3_nt: TGTGCCAGCAGTGACTCTCCAGGGGCGAACACTGAAGCTTTCTTT; j_call: TRBJ1-1; d_call: NA; v_call: TRBV6-4; clone_size: NA
cdr3_aa: CASNSQEYYGYTF; cdr3_nt: TGTGCCAGTAACTCGCAGGAATACTATGGCTACACCTTC; j_call: TRBJ1-2; d_call: NA; v_call: TRBV19; clone_size: NA
cdr3_aa: CASSPGSDTIYF; cdr3_nt: TGTGCCAGCAGCCCAGGGTCCGACACCATATATTTT; j_call: TRBJ1-3; d_call: NA; v_call: TRBV11-2; clone_size: NA
cdr3_aa: CASSLAGAGGADTQYF; cdr3_nt: TGCGCCAGCAGCTTGGCGGGGGCGGGGGGCGCAGATACGCAGTATTTT; j_call: TRBJ2-3; d_call: TRBD2; v_call: TRBV5-1; clone_size: NA
cdr3_aa: CASHAAGEETQYF; cdr3_nt: TGTGCCAGCCACGCCGCGGGCGAAGAGACCCAGTACTTC; j_call: TRBJ2-5; d_call: NA; v_call: TRBV18; clone_size: NA
cdr3_aa: CASSGQVYEQYF; cdr3_nt: TGTGCCAGCAGTGGACAGGTCTACGAGCAGTACTTC; j_call: TRBJ2-7; d_call: NA; v_call: TRBV25-1; clone_size: NA
cdr3_aa: CASSYRGGLDEKLFF; cdr3_nt: TGTGCCAGCAGTTATAGGGGGGGTCTCGATGAAAAACTGTTTTTT; j_call: TRBJ1-4; d_call: NA; v_call: TRBV7-9; clone_size: NA
cdr3_aa: CASRDREAYEQYF; cdr3_nt: TGTGCCAGCAGGGACAGGGAAGCCTACGAGCAGTACTTC; j_call: TRBJ2-7; d_call: TRBD1; v_call: TRBV2; clone_size: NA
cdr3_aa: CSVESGSSYEQYF; cdr3_nt: TGCAGCGTTGAATCGGGGAGCTCCTACGAGCAGTACTTC; j_call: TRBJ2-7; d_call: NA; v_call: TRBV29-1; clone_size: NA
cdr3_aa: CASSGQGDYGYTF; cdr3_nt: TGTGCCAGCTCAGGGCAGGGGGACTATGGCTACACCTTC; j_call: TRBJ1-2; d_call: TRBD1; v_call: TRBV18; clone_size: NA
cdr3_aa: CASSPDRPYEQYF; cdr3_nt: TGTGCCAGCAGTCCCGACAGGCCCTACGAGCAGTACTTC; j_call: TRBJ2-7; d_call: NA; v_call: TRBV11-3; clone_size: few
cdr3_aa: CASSQDSYRQGLNEAFF; cdr3_nt: TGCGCCAGCAGCCAAGATAGTTATCGCCAGGGTTTGAATGAAGCTTTCTTT; j_call: TRBJ1-1; d_call: NA; v_call: TRBV4-3; clone_size: NA
cdr3_aa: CASSLSGGQYNEQFF; cdr3_nt: TGTGCCAGCAGCCTAAGCGGGGGCCAATACAATGAGCAGTTCTTC; j_call: TRBJ2-1; d_call: TRBD2; v_call: TRBV3-1/TRBV3-2; clone_size: NA
cdr3_aa: CASSLSGRTEAFF; cdr3_nt: TGTGCCAGCAGCCTGTCGGGGAGAACTGAAGCTTTCTTT; j_call: TRBJ1-1; d_call: NA; v_call: TRBV13; clone_size: NA
cdr3_aa: CSVVGSGTGSMANEKLFF; cdr3_nt: TGCAGCGTTGTCGGGTCGGGGACAGGGTCGATGGCTAATGAAAAACTGTTTTTT; j_call: TRBJ1-4; d_call: TRBD1; v_call: TRBV29-1; clone_size: NA
cdr3_aa: CASSYLGATGHWDYEQYF; cdr3_nt: TGTGCCAGCAGTTACCTCGGCGCAACAGGGCATTGGGACTACGAGCAGTACTTC; j_call: TRBJ2-7; d_call: NA; v_call: TRBV6-2/TRBV6-3; clone_size: NA